This T cell receptor beta chain comes out of a study of shared clonotypes between healthy human individuals. Whole-study findings and limits: Owing to a small donor count, the genetic and exposure-history diversity represented was limited.

Sequencing used immunoSEQ multiplex PCR; TCRdb keeps in-frame clones, though not all of them. The table has about 1.5 million clones, 95% to 99% seen once. V lost 1 base and J 6 bases, leaving 11 bases between the germline ends. The CDR3 runs to 14 residues. Germline lookup yields CDR1 SGHKS and CDR2 YYEKEE (reference sequence). As concerns this clone: Its antigen is unidentified.

The chain joins TRBV5-5 to TRBJ1-5; no firm D call. Material: naive CD4+ T cells sorted from blood. Subset given: CD45RA+ positively selected. This receptor was taken from a man aged 25 to 40 in good health. CDR3 sequence reads: CASSLSPSRQPQHF. CDR3 sequence (DNA): TGTGCCAGCAGCTTGAGCCCTTCCCGTCAGCCCCAGCATTTT.